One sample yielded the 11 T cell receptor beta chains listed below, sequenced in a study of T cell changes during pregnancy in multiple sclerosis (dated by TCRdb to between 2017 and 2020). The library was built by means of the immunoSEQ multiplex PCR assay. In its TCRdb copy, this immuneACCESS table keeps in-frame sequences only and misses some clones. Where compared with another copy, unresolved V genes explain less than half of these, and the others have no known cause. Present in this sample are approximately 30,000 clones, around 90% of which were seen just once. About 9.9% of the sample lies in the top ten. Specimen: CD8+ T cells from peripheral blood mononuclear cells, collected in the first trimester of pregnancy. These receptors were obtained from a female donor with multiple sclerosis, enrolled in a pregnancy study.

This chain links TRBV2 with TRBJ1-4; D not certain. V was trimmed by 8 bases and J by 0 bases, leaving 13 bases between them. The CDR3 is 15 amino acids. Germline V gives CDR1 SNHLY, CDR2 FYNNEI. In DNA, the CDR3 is TGTGCCAGCTCACAGTTCCTTGCAACTAATGAAAAACTGTTTTTT. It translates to CASSQFLATNEKLFF.

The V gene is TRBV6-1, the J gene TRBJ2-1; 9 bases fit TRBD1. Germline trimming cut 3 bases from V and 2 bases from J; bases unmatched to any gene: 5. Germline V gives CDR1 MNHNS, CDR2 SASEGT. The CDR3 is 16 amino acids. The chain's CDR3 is CASSDKDRGPYNEQFF. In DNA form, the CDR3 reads TGTGCCAGCAGTGACAAGGACAGGGGTCCCTACAATGAGCAGTTCTTC.

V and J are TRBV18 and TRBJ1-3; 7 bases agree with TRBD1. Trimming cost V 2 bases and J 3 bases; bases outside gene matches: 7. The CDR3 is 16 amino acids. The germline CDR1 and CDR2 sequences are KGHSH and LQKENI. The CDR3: CASSPTRQGGGNTIYF. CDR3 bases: TGTGCCAGCTCACCAACTCGACAGGGAGGTGGAAACACCATATATTTT.

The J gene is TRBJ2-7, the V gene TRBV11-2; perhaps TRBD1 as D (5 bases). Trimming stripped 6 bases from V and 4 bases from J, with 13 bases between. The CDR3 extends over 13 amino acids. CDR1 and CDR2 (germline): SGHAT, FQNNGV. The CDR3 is CASRQERDYEQYF. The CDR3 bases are TGTGCCAGCAGACAGGAAAGGGATTACGAGCAGTACTTC.

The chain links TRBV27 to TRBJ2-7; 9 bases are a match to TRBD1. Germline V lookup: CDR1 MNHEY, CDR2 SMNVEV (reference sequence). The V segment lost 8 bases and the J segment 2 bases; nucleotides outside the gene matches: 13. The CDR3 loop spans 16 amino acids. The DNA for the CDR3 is TGTGCCAGCGCATTATCCCCGGGACAGGGTCCCTACGAGCAGTACTTC. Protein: CASALSPGQGPYEQYF.

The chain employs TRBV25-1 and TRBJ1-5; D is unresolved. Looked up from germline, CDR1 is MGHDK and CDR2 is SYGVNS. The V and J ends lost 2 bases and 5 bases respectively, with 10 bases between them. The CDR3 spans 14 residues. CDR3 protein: CASSEGVMDQPQHF. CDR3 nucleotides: TGTGCCAGCAGTGAAGGAGTGATGGATCAGCCCCAGCATTTT.

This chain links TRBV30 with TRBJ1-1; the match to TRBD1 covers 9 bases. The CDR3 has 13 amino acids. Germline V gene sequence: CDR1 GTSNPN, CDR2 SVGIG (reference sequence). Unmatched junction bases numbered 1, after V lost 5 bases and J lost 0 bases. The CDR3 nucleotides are TGTGCCTGGGGGGACAGGGTGAACACTGAAGCTTTCTTT. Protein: CAWGDRVNTEAFF.

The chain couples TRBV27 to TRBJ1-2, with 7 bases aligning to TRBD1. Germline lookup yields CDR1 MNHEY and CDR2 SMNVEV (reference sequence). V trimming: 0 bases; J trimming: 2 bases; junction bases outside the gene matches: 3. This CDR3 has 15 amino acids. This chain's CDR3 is CASSLSKGQNYGYTF. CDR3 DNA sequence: TGTGCCAGCAGTTTATCAAAGGGACAGAACTATGGCTACACCTTC.

The CDR3 protein is CASSLTAQGHYNEQFF. In nucleotides, the CDR3 is TGTGCCAGCAGCCTCACGGCTCAGGGACACTACAATGAGCAGTTCTTC. The chain recombines TRBV14 with TRBJ2-1; tentative D call: TRBD1 (6 bases). Trimming stripped 4 bases from V and 3 bases from J, with 16 bases between. Germline values: CDR1 SGHDN, CDR2 FVKESK. The CDR3 is made up of 16 amino acids. The full variable domain, in which reference TRBV14 and TRBJ2-1 provide the parts outside the CDR3, is EAGVTQFPSHSVIEKGQTVTLRCDPISGHDNLYWYRRVMGKEIKFLLHFVKESKQDESGMPNNRFLAERTGGTYSTLKVQPAELEDSGVYFCASSLTAQGHYNEQFFGPGTRLTVL.

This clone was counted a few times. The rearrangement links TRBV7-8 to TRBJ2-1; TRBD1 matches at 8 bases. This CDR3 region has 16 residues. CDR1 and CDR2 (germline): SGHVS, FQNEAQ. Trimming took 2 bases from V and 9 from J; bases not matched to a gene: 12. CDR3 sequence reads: CASSLWSGQAGGEQFF. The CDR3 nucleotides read TGTGCCAGCAGCTTATGGTCGGGACAGGCTGGAGGTGAGCAGTTCTTC. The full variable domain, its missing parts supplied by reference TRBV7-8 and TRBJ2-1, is GAGVSQSPRYKVAKRGQDVALRCDPISGHVSLFWYQQALGQGPEFLTYFQNEAQLDKSGLPSDRFFAERPEGSVSTLKIQRTQQEDSAVYLCASSLWSGQAGGEQFFGPGTRLTVL.

The DNA for the CDR3 is TGTGCCAGTAGTATAAGGAGGGCCGGGGAGCTGTTTTTT. Protein sequence: CASSIRRAGELFF. This chain connects TRBV19 to TRBJ2-2; tentatively, D is TRBD2 (6 bases). The CDR3 extends over 13 amino acids. Germline V gene sequence: CDR1 LNHDA, CDR2 SQIVND (reference sequence). Trimming cost V 2 bases and J 6 bases, with 7 bases left between them.